The rows below give T cell receptor beta chains drawn from one sample of a study of a mutant IDH1 vaccine in newly diagnosed glioma. Clones were sequenced by immunoSEQ multiplex PCR, and TCRdb holds only the in-frame ones, with some missing. The table records 35,000 to 50,000 clones, 80% to 95% of them present only once. Antigens of these TCRs are unknown. The material was PBMCs, obtained from a glioma patient whose treatment included an IDH1 peptide vaccine. These TCRs come from a man aged 50 to 59 with glioma. The CDR3 runs from the conserved cysteine through the conserved F or W. Each record gives: D gene, clone size, V gene, J gene, CDR3 DNA, CDR3 protein. D genes are given only for firm matches. Not all rows give a size; the values are once, few, many and, for expanded clones, a class.

>-|-|TRBV2|TRBJ1-3
TGTGCCAGCAGTGATATAAAGAGAAACACCATATATTTT
CASSDIKRNTIYF
>TRBD1|-|TRBV29-1|TRBJ1-3
TGCAGCGTTGACTCCCCGGGACAGGGTGCAAACACCATATATTTT
CSVDSPGQGANTIYF
>-|few|TRBV4-3|TRBJ2-6
TGCGCCAGCAGCCCGGGACACGGGTCTGGGGCCAACGTCCTGACTTTC
CASSPGHGSGANVLTF
>-|-|TRBV9|TRBJ1-4
TGTGCCAGCAGCGCGATGGGGGGCATTAATGAAAAACTGTTTTTT
CASSAMGGINEKLFF
>-|-|TRBV6-5|TRBJ2-7
TGTGCCAGCAGTAGAGGGGCCCCCTACGAGCAGTACTTC
CASSRGAPYEQYF
>-|-|TRBV29-1|TRBJ1-1
TGCAGCGTTGACGTCAGGCAGAACACTGAAGCTTTCTTT
CSVDVRQNTEAFF
>-|few|TRBV28|TRBJ2-7
TGTGCCAGCAGTGAGGGATTTACCTACGAGCAGTACTTC
CASSEGFTYEQYF
>-|-|TRBV7-9|TRBJ1-3
TGTGCCAGCAGCCCACACCGCCCAGTCACTTATGGAAACACCATATATTTT
CASSPHRPVTYGNTIYF
>TRBD2|-|TRBV30|TRBJ2-1
TGTGCCTGTGAGCGGGAAAGCTCCTACAATGAGCAGTTCTTC
CACERESSYNEQFF
>TRBD1|-|TRBV7-9|TRBJ2-7
TGTGCCAGCAGCAGGACAGGTAGCTACGAGCAGTACTTC
CASSRTGSYEQYF
>TRBD1|-|TRBV5-5|TRBJ1-5
TGTGCCAGCAGCCCTGGGGACAGGGGCCTAAATCAGCCCCAGCATTTT
CASSPGDRGLNQPQHF
>TRBD1|-|TRBV27|TRBJ1-6
TGTGCCAGCAGTTTATCGGGACAGGGGATACCTAATTCACCCCTCCACTTT
CASSLSGQGIPNSPLHF
>-|-|TRBV5-6|TRBJ1-3
TGTGCCAGCAGCCACTACTGGGACAACTCTGGAAACACCATATATTTT
CASSHYWDNSGNTIYF
>-|-|TRBV19|TRBJ2-5
TGTGCCAGTACCCCGGGGAGGGGGACACTAGAGACCCAGTACTTC
CASTPGRGTLETQYF
>TRBD2|-|TRBV5-4|TRBJ2-1
TGTGCCAGCATCGAGGGAGGGCCCCGCTCCTACAATGAGCAGTTCTTC
CASIEGGPRSYNEQFF
>TRBD2|-|TRBV6-6|TRBJ2-7
TGTGCCAGCAGTTACTCGTTGACGGGGGGGACCTACGAGCAGTACTTC
CASSYSLTGGTYEQYF
>-|once|TRBV18|TRBJ1-1
TGTGCCAGCTCACCATACCTGAACACTGAAGCTTTCTTT
CASSPYLNTEAFF
>-|-|TRBV2|TRBJ1-2
TGTGCCAGCACTCAGGACGCGAGGTACTATGGCTACACCTTC
CASTQDARYYGYTF
>-|-|TRBV5-8|TRBJ2-7
TGTGCCAGCAGCGTAAGCCCAGGGTCCTACGAGCAGTACTTC
CASSVSPGSYEQYF
>TRBD2|-|TRBV5-1|TRBJ2-3
TGCGCCAGCAGCCTACCCACTGGCGGGAGCATTCAAGATACGCAGTATTTT
CASSLPTGGSIQDTQYF
>-|-|TRBV29-1|TRBJ1-1
TGCAGCGTCGCGGACCTGCTTGAAGCTTTCTTT
CSVADLLEAFF
>-|once|TRBV7-2|TRBJ2-1
TGTGCCAGCAGCTTAGCCCCCCCCAGAAATGAGCAGTTCTTC
CASSLAPPRNEQFF
>TRBD1|-|TRBV4-1|TRBJ1-5
TGCGCCAGCAGCCAAGAGTGGGACAGCTCTTATCAGCCCCAGCATTTT
CASSQEWDSSYQPQHF
>-|-|TRBV27|TRBJ2-2
TGTGCCAGCAGTTTCCCAGGTACCGGGGAGCTGTTTTTT
CASSFPGTGELFF
>-|-|TRBV6-1|TRBJ1-2
TGTGCCGGGGGGGCAGGAGGCTATGGCTACACCTTC
CAGGAGGYGYTF
>TRBD2|-|TRBV4-1|TRBJ2-3
TGCGCCAGCAGCCTCACTAGCGGGAGTGCCACAGATACGCAGTATTTT
CASSLTSGSATDTQYF
>TRBD1|-|TRBV9|TRBJ2-4
TGTGCCAGCTCTATGACCCCGGGACAGAAAAACATTCAGTACTTC
CASSMTPGQKNIQYF
>TRBD1|-|TRBV5-1|TRBJ2-4
TGCGCCAGCAGCCCATATGGGACAGGAAACATTCAGTACTTC
CASSPYGTGNIQYF
>-|-|TRBV27|TRBJ1-1
TGTGCCAGCAGTTTTTTAGGCGGTGGGAAGAACACTGAAGCTTTCTTT
CASSFLGGGKNTEAFF
>-|-|TRBV18|TRBJ1-5
TGTGCCAGCTCAGAGGGGTACGATCAGCCCCAGCATTTT
CASSEGYDQPQHF
>-|-|TRBV5-4|TRBJ2-5
TGTGCCAGCAGTTTGGAGGTACAGTCCCAAGAGACCCAGTACTTC
CASSLEVQSQETQYF
>-|-|TRBV4-3|TRBJ1-4
TGCGCCAGCAGCCAAGATCAAGGCGGGGGAAAACTGTTTTTT
CASSQDQGGGKLFF
>TRBD2|few|TRBV28|TRBJ2-3
TGTGCCAGCCTCGATAGCGGGGTGAGGGCAGATACGCAGTATTTT
CASLDSGVRADTQYF
>TRBD2|-|TRBV6-1|TRBJ2-4
TGTGCCAGCAGAGGGGAGGGAGGCAAAAACATTCAGTACTTC
CASRGEGGKNIQYF
>TRBD1|-|TRBV7-2|TRBJ2-3
TGTGCCAGCAGCTTAGGGACAGGGGCAGATACGCAGTATTTT
CASSLGTGADTQYF
>-|once|TRBV5-6|TRBJ2-3
TGTGCCAGCAGCTTGGTTGGGCTGACAGATACGCAGTATTTT
CASSLVGLTDTQYF
>-|-|TRBV28|TRBJ2-5
TGTGCCAGCAGTAGTATGATCCGGGAGACCCAGTACTTC
CASSSMIRETQYF
>TRBD1|-|TRBV27|TRBJ2-3
TGTGCCAGCAGTTTAGCGGGCAGGGGGTTAGATACGCAGTATTTT
CASSLAGRGLDTQYF
>-|-|TRBV7-2|TRBJ2-7
TGTGCCAGCAGCTTAGCGGGTGGACAGTCCTACGAGCAGTACTTC
CASSLAGGQSYEQYF
>-|-|TRBV27|TRBJ1-2
TGTGCCAGCAGTCTTTCGGACAGAGGTGGCTACACCTTC
CASSLSDRGGYTF
>-|-|TRBV6-5|TRBJ1-1
TGTGCCAGCAGCCCCCCCATAAGGGGACAAGCTTTCTTT
CASSPPIRGQAFF
>TRBD1|-|TRBV2|TRBJ2-3
TGTGCCAGCAGGTTGACAGGGGGCGCAGATACGCAGTATTTT
CASRLTGGADTQYF
>-|-|TRBV6-1|TRBJ2-7
TGTGCCAGCAGTGACAGGGGTTACGAGCAGTACTTC
CASSDRGYEQYF
>TRBD1|-|TRBV5-1|TRBJ1-1
TGCGCCAGCAGCTTGGCCCGACAGGGGCGGAACACTGAAGCTTTCTTT
CASSLARQGRNTEAFF
>-|-|TRBV15|TRBJ2-2
TGTGCCACCAGCAGAGATATGGGCCACGGGAACACCGGGGAGCTGTTTTTT
CATSRDMGHGNTGELFF
>-|-|TRBV7-8|TRBJ2-7
TGTGCCAGCAGCTCCGACATATACTACGAGCAGTACTTC
CASSSDIYYEQYF
>-|-|TRBV9|TRBJ2-2
TGTGCCAGCAGCGACCGGTTAGCGGTAAACACCGGGGAGCTGTTTTTT
CASSDRLAVNTGELFF
>-|-|TRBV19|TRBJ2-7
TGTGCCAGTAGTGAGAGGGGGACAGGGACTAGCTCCTACGAGCAGTACTTC
CASSERGTGTSSYEQYF